These 18 T cell receptor beta chains originate from one sample sequenced in a study of a mutant IDH1 vaccine in newly diagnosed glioma. Time point of the sample: week 23, last vaccination. It was 300 ug of mutant IDH1 20-mer peptide that made up each vaccine dose, given with topical imiquimod. Sequencing was performed with immunoSEQ multiplex PCR; in TCRdb, only in-frame clones are kept and a portion is missing. The sample lists around 30,000 clones; roughly 80% were seen once. Their antigen targets remain unknown. The sample in question was PBMCs, obtained from a glioma patient whose treatment included an IDH1 peptide vaccine. Source of these receptors: a woman between 18 and 30 years old with glioma.

This sequence joins TRBV6-4 and TRBJ2-3, with TRBD2 as a possible D gene (6 bases). CDR3 length: 15 amino acids. Germline V gene sequence: CDR1 MRHNA, CDR2 SNTAGT. V gave up 4 bases and J gave up 0 bases, with 11 bases separating them. DNA of the CDR3: TGTGCCAGCAGTGTGGGGAGCGGGAGCACAGATACGCAGTATTTT. Its translation: CASSVGSGSTDTQYF.

Notes on this clone: Other DNA sequences of this sample code for an identical CDR3. The chain links TRBV5-6 to TRBJ1-5; a possible D gene is TRBD1 (6 bases). This CDR3 has 15 residues. Trimming removed 2 bases at V and 0 bases at J, with 9 bases between. Germline V lookup: CDR1 SGHDT, CDR2 YYEEEE. The CDR3 DNA follows: TGTGCCAGCAGCTTCTACAGGGTTAGCAATCAGCCCCAGCATTTT. It is translated as CASSFYRVSNQPQHF.

This rearrangement joins TRBV14 to TRBJ2-1; D is perhaps TRBD2 (6 bases). CDR1 is SGHDN, CDR2 FVKESK, per germline. Between the trimmed V and J ends, which lost 4 bases and 6 bases, there was a span of 13 bases. CDR3 length: 14 residues. The chain's CDR3 is CASSLSGSTNEQFF. CDR3 nucleotide sequence: TGTGCCAGCAGCCTTAGCGGAAGCACCAATGAGCAGTTCTTC.

The chain uses TRBV7-2 and TRBJ1-2; D might be TRBD1 (5 bases). From germline, CDR1 is SGHTA and CDR2 FQGNSA. Trimming stripped 1 base from V and 5 bases from J, with 14 bases between. The CDR3 loop spans 15 amino acids. The CDR3 DNA is TGTGCCAGCAGCTTAGACTGGGACGGGAGGTATGGCTACACCTTC. This encodes CASSLDWDGRYGYTF.

With respect to this clone: An end of the junction does not agree with germline; a read error may underlie this. The genes are TRBV7-7 and TRBJ2-7, with 8 bases matching TRBD2. CDR3 length equals 14 residues. Germline V gene sequence: CDR1 SSHAT, CDR2 FNYEAQ (reference sequence). The CDR3 coding sequence is TGTGCTAGCAGCTCGGGACTAGGGACGTACGAGCAGTACTTC. Its protein product is CASSSGLGTYEQYF.

The chain uses TRBV6-5 and TRBJ1-1; 10 positions match TRBD1. Germline trimming cut 1 base from V and 6 bases from J; bases unmatched to any gene: 5. There are 15 residues in the CDR3. The germline V gene has CDR1 MNHEY and CDR2 SVGAGI. CDR3 in amino acids: CASSYFDRGRSEAFF. Written as DNA, the CDR3 is TGTGCCAGCAGTTACTTTGACAGGGGGCGATCTGAAGCTTTCTTT.

J is TRBJ1-1 and V is TRBV6-1, with D possibly being TRBD1 (5 bases). CDR3 length: 11 amino acids. Germline V gene sequence: CDR1 MNHNS, CDR2 SASEGT. Trimming cost V 8 bases and J 1 base, with 5 bases left between them. The DNA of the CDR3 is TGTGCCAGCGGGGGGAACACTGAAGCTTTCTTT. This encodes CASGGNTEAFF.

The chain has TRBV7-2 and TRBJ2-3; 7 bases fit TRBD2. This CDR3 has 16 amino acids. With 4 bases clipped from V and 6 bases from J, the junction kept 13 bases outside the gene matches. Germline assignment: CDR1 SGHTA and CDR2 FQGNSA. This chain's CDR3 is CASSSKGRGVEDTQYF. As DNA, the CDR3 is TGTGCCAGCAGCTCTAAGGGCCGGGGGGTGGAGGATACGCAGTATTTT.

The CDR3 DNA is TGTGCCAGCAGTTTATCGATTAGGGGGGATACGCAGTATTTT. Translation: CASSLSIRGDTQYF. The chain employs TRBV27 and TRBJ2-3; D is possibly TRBD1 (6 bases). V gave up 0 bases and J gave up 6 bases, with 10 bases separating them. The length of the CDR3 is 14 residues. The V gene's germline CDR1 is MNHEY and CDR2 SMNVEV (reference sequence).

This clone was seen once. CDR3 in amino acids: CASSRGSGANVLTF. The DNA of the CDR3 is TGTGCCAGCTCACGGGGCTCTGGGGCCAACGTCCTGACTTTC. This rearrangement joins TRBV18 to TRBJ2-6, with unresolved D. The ends were cut back, 4 bases at V and 0 bases at J, with 4 bases in the middle. From germline, CDR1 is KGHSH and CDR2 LQKENI. The CDR3 has 14 amino acids.

The V gene is TRBV6-6, the J gene TRBJ2-7, with TRBD1 as a possible D gene (5 bases). Germline V gene lookup returns CDR1 MNHNY and CDR2 SVGAGI (reference sequence). The CDR3 consists of 14 residues. The ends were cut back, 7 bases at V and 2 bases at J, with 15 bases in the middle. The CDR3 is CASTTDSTAYEQYF. Here the CDR3 DNA reads TGTGCCAGCACCACAGACAGCACCGCCTACGAGCAGTACTTC.

This clone showed up just once. V gene TRBV6-6 combines with J gene TRBJ1-1, with D perhaps TRBD1 (6 bases). Trimming took off 2 bases at V and 1 base at J, with 14 bases between the two ends. Germline V gene lookup returns CDR1 MNHNY and CDR2 SVGAGI (reference sequence). The CDR3 totals 16 residues. The CDR3 sequence: CASSYTGGHWNTEAFF. CDR3 nucleotide sequence: TGTGCCAGCAGTTACACTGGGGGGCATTGGAACACTGAAGCTTTCTTT.

This chain uses TRBV9 with TRBJ2-5; D uncertain. Germline CDR1 and CDR2: SGDLS and YYNGEE. Trimming took 3 bases from V and 4 from J, leaving 19 bases between them. The CDR3 loop spans 16 amino acids. CDR3 residues: CASSDGSFRVGETQYF. The CDR3 DNA sequence: TGTGCCAGCAGCGACGGCTCATTTAGGGTGGGAGAGACCCAGTACTTC.

The chain combines TRBV7-2 with TRBJ2-7, with 10 nucleotides matching TRBD2. The CDR3 consists of 14 residues. J gave up 3 bases and V 3 bases, and 2 bases lay outside the gene matches. Germline V gene lookup returns CDR1 SGHTA and CDR2 FQGNSA. The CDR3 reads CASSFSSGGYEQYF. The CDR3 DNA reads TGTGCCAGCAGCTTCTCTAGCGGGGGCTACGAGCAGTACTTC.

This sequence joins TRBV6-5 and TRBJ1-1; D uncertain. V lost 2 bases, J lost 3 bases, and 13 bases lay in between. Looked up from germline, CDR1 is MNHEY and CDR2 is SVGAGI. The CDR3 extends over 15 amino acids. In nucleotides, the CDR3 is TGTGCCAGCAGTTACAATGGAGGGCTCGACACTGAAGCTTTCTTT. Translated, it gives CASSYNGGLDTEAFF.

The chain recombines TRBV6-1 with TRBJ2-7; possible D gene TRBD2, 5 bases. CDR3 length: 15 residues. Trimming stripped 1 base from V and 2 bases from J, with 12 bases between. Germline CDR1 is MNHNS and CDR2 is SASEGT. The CDR3 spells CASSEDGGSAYEQYF. In DNA form, the CDR3 reads TGTGCCAGCAGTGAAGACGGCGGGTCGGCCTACGAGCAGTACTTC.

The chain carries TRBV6-5 and TRBJ2-1; TRBD1 is a possible D gene (5 bases). The CDR3 runs 16 residues. Deletions cut 2 bases from V and 1 base from J, with 12 bases between. Germline CDR1 MNHEY, CDR2 SVGAGI. The CDR3 reads CASSYRGAVSYNEQFF. The CDR3 DNA follows: TGTGCCAGCAGTTACCGTGGGGCTGTTTCCTACAATGAGCAGTTCTTC.

The chain combines TRBV18 with TRBJ2-2; D uncertain. V lost 0 bases, J lost 1 base, and 3 bases lay in between. Germline-derived CDR1 and CDR2 are KGHSH and LQKENI. The length of the CDR3 is 14 residues. Here the CDR3 DNA reads TGTGCCAGCTCACCACCTGTGAACACCGGGGAGCTGTTTTTT. Translation: CASSPPVNTGELFF.